These T cell receptor beta chains were read from a single sample in a study of T cell responses to AZD1222 COVID-19 vaccine. Sequencing used immunoSEQ multiplex PCR; TCRdb keeps in-frame clones, though not all of them. Counted here are tens of thousands of clones, less than 90% occurring once; the ten biggest clones make up 5.5% to 7%. The sequences come from peripheral blood, collected on day 0 of AZD1222 vaccination. The receptors were gathered from an adult in good health. The CDR3 runs from the conserved cysteine through the conserved F or W. The D gene is left open where the match is weak. Where a row states a size, it is once, few, many or the class of an expanded clone; other rows omit it.

V gene: TRBV7-6
D gene: NA
clone size: NA
CDR3 length: 14
J gene: TRBJ2-1
CDR3 DNA: TGTGCCAGCAGCTCGCTGGGACAAATCAATGAGCAGTTCTTC
CDR3 protein: CASSSLGQINEQFF

V gene: TRBV7-6
D gene: NA
clone size: NA
CDR3 length: 15
J gene: TRBJ1-6
CDR3 DNA: TGTGCCAGCAGCCCATCGGGGGGGCGGAATTCACCCCTCCACTTT
CDR3 protein: CASSPSGGRNSPLHF

V gene: TRBV6-4
D gene: TRBD1
clone size: few
CDR3 length: 15
J gene: TRBJ1-5
CDR3 DNA: TGTGCCAGCAGTGAAACAGGGGATAGCAATCAGCCCCAGCATTTT
CDR3 protein: CASSETGDSNQPQHF

V gene: TRBV9
D gene: NA
clone size: NA
CDR3 length: 15
J gene: TRBJ1-5
CDR3 DNA: TGTGCCAGCAGCGTAGATGGATTCAGCAATCAGCCCCAGCATTTT
CDR3 protein: CASSVDGFSNQPQHF

V gene: TRBV6-1
D gene: NA
clone size: NA
CDR3 length: 17
J gene: TRBJ2-7
CDR3 DNA: TGTGCCAGCAGTGAACAAGGTTGGGCCGGGGACTGGGGAGAGCAGTACTTC
CDR3 protein: CASSEQGWAGDWGEQYF

V gene: TRBV6-4
D gene: NA
clone size: NA
CDR3 length: 15
J gene: TRBJ1-5
CDR3 DNA: TGTGCCAGCAAGGTCGGAGGGCAGGCGGATCAGCCCCAGCATTTT
CDR3 protein: CASKVGGQADQPQHF

V gene: TRBV28
D gene: TRBD1
clone size: NA
CDR3 length: 15
J gene: TRBJ1-2
CDR3 DNA: TGTGCCAGCAGTTTAGAAGGGGACAGTAGACCTGGCTACACCTTC
CDR3 protein: CASSLEGDSRPGYTF

V gene: TRBV19
D gene: TRBD1
clone size: NA
CDR3 length: 13
J gene: TRBJ1-2
CDR3 DNA: TGTGCCAGTAGTGCGACAGGGAACCATGGCTACACCTTC
CDR3 protein: CASSATGNHGYTF

V gene: TRBV10-1
D gene: NA
clone size: NA
CDR3 length: 15
J gene: TRBJ2-2
CDR3 DNA: TGCGCCAGCAGTGACAGGACACAGAACACCGGGGAGCTGTTTTTT
CDR3 protein: CASSDRTQNTGELFF

V gene: TRBV12-5
D gene: TRBD1
clone size: NA
CDR3 length: 14
J gene: TRBJ1-5
CDR3 DNA: TGTGCTAGTCAAAGCACAGGGGGCAATCAGCCCCAGCATTTT
CDR3 protein: CASQSTGGNQPQHF

V gene: TRBV7-8
D gene: NA
clone size: few
CDR3 length: 15
J gene: TRBJ2-7
CDR3 DNA: TGTGCCAGCAGCTTAGTACGGTCCCAGGCCTACGAGCAGTACTTC
CDR3 protein: CASSLVRSQAYEQYF

V gene: TRBV2
D gene: NA
clone size: NA
CDR3 length: 12
J gene: TRBJ2-7
CDR3 DNA: TGTGCCAGCATCCGGGACGGCTACGAGCAGTACTTC
CDR3 protein: CASIRDGYEQYF

V gene: TRBV5-1
D gene: NA
clone size: NA
CDR3 length: 16
J gene: TRBJ2-1
CDR3 DNA: TGCGCCAGCAGCCAAATGGGGGGACAAACCTACAATGAGCAGTTCTTC
CDR3 protein: CASSQMGGQTYNEQFF

V gene: TRBV7-9
D gene: NA
clone size: NA
CDR3 length: 13
J gene: TRBJ1-3
CDR3 DNA: TGTGCCAGCAGCCCAACAGCGGGAAACACCATATATTTT
CDR3 protein: CASSPTAGNTIYF

V gene: TRBV23-1
D gene: NA
clone size: NA
CDR3 length: 16
J gene: TRBJ1-6
CDR3 DNA: TGCGCCAGCAGTCAATCGGGATTTATGAGCAATTCACCCCTCCACTTT
CDR3 protein: CASSQSGFMSNSPLHF

V gene: TRBV5-1
D gene: TRBD2
clone size: once
CDR3 length: 15
J gene: TRBJ2-2
CDR3 DNA: TGCGCCAGCAGCTTGTCTAGCGGGGGAGTCGGGGAGCTGTTTTTT
CDR3 protein: CASSLSSGGVGELFF

V gene: TRBV6-5
D gene: TRBD1
clone size: NA
CDR3 length: 14
J gene: TRBJ2-2
CDR3 DNA: TGTGCCATCAGAGAGGACAGGACTACCGGGGAGCTGTTTTTT
CDR3 protein: CAIREDRTTGELFF

V gene: TRBV7-6
D gene: NA
clone size: NA
CDR3 length: 15
J gene: TRBJ2-5
CDR3 DNA: TGTGCCAGCAGCTACCGGACCCCCGGGAGAGAGACCCAGTACTTC
CDR3 protein: CASSYRTPGRETQYF

V gene: TRBV6-5
D gene: TRBD1
clone size: once
CDR3 length: 14
J gene: TRBJ2-5
CDR3 DNA: TGTGCCAGCATACCGGGACAGGGGATGGAGACCCAGTACTTC
CDR3 protein: CASIPGQGMETQYF

V gene: TRBV7-9
D gene: NA
clone size: NA
CDR3 length: 15
J gene: TRBJ2-1
CDR3 DNA: TGTGCCAGCAGCCATCGACCCGGGCAAAACAATGAGCAGTTCTTC
CDR3 protein: CASSHRPGQNNEQFF

V gene: TRBV3-1/TRBV3-2
D gene: TRBD1
clone size: NA
CDR3 length: 15
J gene: TRBJ2-5
CDR3 DNA: TGTGCCAGCAGACAACCCAGGGGGCTGGGGGAGACCCAGTACTTC
CDR3 protein: CASRQPRGLGETQYF

V gene: TRBV7-2
D gene: TRBD1
clone size: NA
CDR3 length: 16
J gene: TRBJ2-2
CDR3 DNA: TGTGCCAGCAGCTTAGTGGGACAGTACGGGACCGGGGAGCTGTTTTTT
CDR3 protein: CASSLVGQYGTGELFF

V gene: TRBV4-1
D gene: TRBD1
clone size: NA
CDR3 length: 17
J gene: TRBJ1-6
CDR3 DNA: TGCGCCAGCACCCAAATCGGGACAGGGGGCAGACATTCACCCCTCCACTTT
CDR3 protein: CASTQIGTGGRHSPLHF

V gene: TRBV24-1
D gene: TRBD2
clone size: NA
CDR3 length: 16
J gene: TRBJ2-3
CDR3 DNA: TGTGCCACCAGTGACTTGACTAGCGGAGACACAGATACGCAGTATTTT
CDR3 protein: CATSDLTSGDTDTQYF

V gene: TRBV7-6
D gene: NA
clone size: NA
CDR3 length: 17
J gene: TRBJ2-5
CDR3 DNA: TGTGCCAGCAGCTTAGCGCCGGGAGGGGGCCGGGGGGAGACCCAGTACTTC
CDR3 protein: CASSLAPGGGRGETQYF

V gene: TRBV3-1/TRBV3-2
D gene: TRBD2
clone size: NA
CDR3 length: 18
J gene: TRBJ2-7
CDR3 DNA: TGTGCCAGCAGCCTCGCGACTAGCGGGGGCCCGAGCTCCTACGAGCAGTACTTC
CDR3 protein: CASSLATSGGPSSYEQYF

V gene: TRBV27
D gene: NA
clone size: few
CDR3 length: 16
J gene: TRBJ1-6
CDR3 DNA: TGTGCCAGCAGAAAGATCCTGAGCTCCTATAATTCACCCCTCCACTTT
CDR3 protein: CASRKILSSYNSPLHF

V gene: TRBV6-5
D gene: NA
clone size: NA
CDR3 length: 13
J gene: TRBJ1-4
CDR3 DNA: TGTGCCAGCAGCCAGCCCGGCGGCGAAAAACTGTTTTTT
CDR3 protein: CASSQPGGEKLFF

V gene: TRBV11-3
D gene: NA
clone size: once
CDR3 length: 16
J gene: TRBJ2-1
CDR3 DNA: TGTGCCAGCAGCTTGGGAGGGGGCAGCGCTGGGGATGAGCAGTTCTTC
CDR3 protein: CASSLGGGSAGDEQFF

V gene: TRBV18
D gene: NA
clone size: NA
CDR3 length: 13
J gene: TRBJ1-2
CDR3 DNA: TGTGCCAGCTCACCATCCGGGGCCTATGGCTACACCTTC
CDR3 protein: CASSPSGAYGYTF

V gene: TRBV27
D gene: NA
clone size: NA
CDR3 length: 17
J gene: TRBJ1-4
CDR3 DNA: TGTGCCAGCAGCGAAACAATCTCGACGGCAACTAATGAAAAACTGTTTTTT
CDR3 protein: CASSETISTATNEKLFF

V gene: TRBV6-5
D gene: NA
clone size: NA
CDR3 length: 15
J gene: TRBJ1-3
CDR3 DNA: TGTGCCAGCAGTCCCGACAGGCTAAAGGGAAACACCATATATTTT
CDR3 protein: CASSPDRLKGNTIYF

V gene: TRBV3-1/TRBV3-2
D gene: TRBD1
clone size: NA
CDR3 length: 15
J gene: TRBJ2-7
CDR3 DNA: TGTGCCAGCAGCCCCTCGGGCAGGGGGCGCGCCGAGCAGTACTTC
CDR3 protein: CASSPSGRGRAEQYF

V gene: TRBV25-1
D gene: NA
clone size: NA
CDR3 length: 12
J gene: TRBJ2-1
CDR3 DNA: TGTGCCAGCAGTGAGGGGGGAGATGAGCAGTTCTTC
CDR3 protein: CASSEGGDEQFF

V gene: TRBV3-1/TRBV3-2
D gene: NA
clone size: NA
CDR3 length: 16
J gene: TRBJ2-7
CDR3 DNA: TGTGCCAGCAGCCCTTCCCTGGGCCAGGGGCTAGGCGAGCAGTACTTC
CDR3 protein: CASSPSLGQGLGEQYF

V gene: TRBV19
D gene: TRBD1
clone size: NA
CDR3 length: 15
J gene: TRBJ1-1
CDR3 DNA: TGTGCCAGTAGTACTCGACAGGGGATGAACACTGAAGCTTTCTTT
CDR3 protein: CASSTRQGMNTEAFF

V gene: TRBV19
D gene: TRBD1
clone size: NA
CDR3 length: 15
J gene: TRBJ2-7
CDR3 DNA: TGTGCCAGTAGTTCCGGGACAGGGCTCCCCTACGAGCAGTACTTC
CDR3 protein: CASSSGTGLPYEQYF

V gene: TRBV6-6
D gene: NA
clone size: NA
CDR3 length: 12
J gene: TRBJ2-5
CDR3 DNA: TGTGCCAGCAGTTATGAGGTGAAGACCCAGTACTTC
CDR3 protein: CASSYEVKTQYF

V gene: TRBV28
D gene: NA
clone size: NA
CDR3 length: 12
J gene: TRBJ2-7
CDR3 DNA: TGTGCCAGCAGTCCGCGATCCTACGAGCAGTACTTC
CDR3 protein: CASSPRSYEQYF

V gene: TRBV2
D gene: TRBD2
clone size: once
CDR3 length: 15
J gene: TRBJ2-5
CDR3 DNA: TGTGCCAGCAGTCCACCGACGGGGGGGATGGAGACCCAGTACTTC
CDR3 protein: CASSPPTGGMETQYF

V gene: TRBV6-5
D gene: NA
clone size: NA
CDR3 length: 11
J gene: TRBJ1-1
CDR3 DNA: TGTGCCAGCAGTTTCTCCACTGAAGCTTTCTTT
CDR3 protein: CASSFSTEAFF

V gene: TRBV5-1
D gene: TRBD1
clone size: NA
CDR3 length: 16
J gene: TRBJ2-2
CDR3 DNA: TGCGCCAGCAGCACCCACCCCGGACAGGGCCCCGGGGAGCTGTTTTTT
CDR3 protein: CASSTHPGQGPGELFF

V gene: TRBV5-1
D gene: TRBD1
clone size: NA
CDR3 length: 16
J gene: TRBJ2-2
CDR3 DNA: TGCGCCAGCGTCGGCCAGGGACAGGGCCATACCGGGGAGCTGTTTTTT
CDR3 protein: CASVGQGQGHTGELFF

V gene: TRBV18
D gene: TRBD1
clone size: NA
CDR3 length: 16
J gene: TRBJ1-1
CDR3 DNA: TGTGCCAGCTCATTGGTGACAGGGTTAAGGGACACTGAAGCTTTCTTT
CDR3 protein: CASSLVTGLRDTEAFF

V gene: TRBV28
D gene: NA
clone size: NA
CDR3 length: 14
J gene: TRBJ1-3
CDR3 DNA: TGTGCCAGCTCTTCCGCAGGCTCTGGAAACACCATATATTTT
CDR3 protein: CASSSAGSGNTIYF

V gene: TRBV9
D gene: NA
clone size: NA
CDR3 length: 15
J gene: TRBJ1-2
CDR3 DNA: TGTGCCAGCAGCGTAGTATTGGGGGGTCTGGGAGGCTACACCTTC
CDR3 protein: CASSVVLGGLGGYTF

V gene: TRBV7-2
D gene: TRBD2
clone size: NA
CDR3 length: 14
J gene: TRBJ2-7
CDR3 DNA: TGTGCCAGCAGCACCGGACTAGCTCCCATCGAGCAGTACTTC
CDR3 protein: CASSTGLAPIEQYF

V gene: TRBV7-8
D gene: TRBD2
clone size: NA
CDR3 length: 14
J gene: TRBJ2-7
CDR3 DNA: TGTGCCAGCAGCTTCGGGACTATCGACTACGAGCAGTACTTC
CDR3 protein: CASSFGTIDYEQYF

V gene: TRBV6-5
D gene: NA
clone size: NA
CDR3 length: 15
J gene: TRBJ1-1
CDR3 DNA: TGTGCCAGCAGTTACGAACCAGGGATGAACACTGAAGCTTTCTTT
CDR3 protein: CASSYEPGMNTEAFF

V gene: TRBV6-5
D gene: TRBD1
clone size: NA
CDR3 length: 13
J gene: TRBJ2-1
CDR3 DNA: TGTGGGACCGGGACAGGGGCGAGAAATGAGCAGTTCTTC
CDR3 protein: CGTGTGARNEQFF

V gene: TRBV20-1
D gene: NA
clone size: NA
CDR3 length: 11
J gene: TRBJ2-1
CDR3 DNA: TGCAGTGCTGGAGGGAACAATGAGCAGTTCTTC
CDR3 protein: CSAGGNNEQFF

V gene: TRBV4-1
D gene: TRBD2
clone size: NA
CDR3 length: 15
J gene: TRBJ2-4
CDR3 DNA: TGCGCCAGCAGCCCCGGGGGGGCCCTGGGAAACATTCAGTACTTC
CDR3 protein: CASSPGGALGNIQYF